Listed here are 16 T cell receptor beta chains from one sample, sequenced in a study of regulatory T cells in long-lasting Graves disease. Time point defined: persistent/refractory GD, antithyroid drugs over 5 years with positive TRAb. After RNA was extracted from PBMCs, the TCR library was made from it. Sequencing libraries for TCR beta were prepared with iRepertoire HTBI primers and Arm-PCR of CDR3 regions. TCRdb processed the multiplex PCR reads anew with MiXCR; each CDR3 protein has one entry. The sample contains approximately 400,000 distinct CDR3 sequences, around a quarter of which appear only once. The sequences come from peripheral blood mononuclear cells (PBMCs), collected when the disease was refractory, from a patient treated with antithyroid drugs. These receptor sequences come from a female donor with Graves disease.

The chain couples TRBV4-1 to TRBJ2-5; D is unclear. Germline CDR1 reads MGHRA; CDR2 reads YSYEKL. The CDR3 contains 14 residues. V shed 1 base and J shed 9 bases, with 15 bases lying between them. CDR3 DNA: TGCGCCAGCAGCCAAGGGTCTGGTTCGACGCCCCAGTACTTC. Its protein product is CASSQGSGSTPQYF.

As to this clonotype: A much larger clone differs by one base, so this may be a read error. CDR3 protein: CASSGQLMNYGYTF. The CDR3 nucleotides read TGTGCCAGCAGCGGACAGTTGATGAACTATGGCTACACCTTC. The chain has TRBV12-3 or TRBV12-4 and TRBJ1-2, with D maybe TRBD1 (6 bases). The CDR3 has 14 residues. V lost 6 bases and J lost 2, with 13 bases in between.

The CDR3 bases are TGTGCCAGCAGTTTTATCCCCTTAGGCTATGGCTACACCTTC. Protein product: CASSFIPLGYGYTF. The chain recombines TRBV27 with TRBJ1-2, with D unclear. Germline V gives CDR1 MNHEY, CDR2 SMNVEV (reference sequence). V lost 3 bases and J lost 4, with 12 bases in between. This CDR3 has 14 residues.

This chain connects TRBV24-1 to TRBJ1-1, with D maybe TRBD1 (6 bases). The germline V and J ends were trimmed by 4 bases and 6 bases, with 17 bases remaining between them. The CDR3 extends over 15 amino acids. Per the germline V gene, CDR1 is KGHDR and CDR2 is SFDVKD. The chain's CDR3 is CATSESGATIAEAFF. The CDR3 bases are TGTGCCACCAGTGAGTCAGGGGCGACCATCGCTGAAGCTTTCTTT.

This clonotype was observed a few times. V and J are TRBV4-1 and TRBJ1-4; 7 bases fit TRBD1. The CDR3 has 17 residues. The J segment lost 2 bases and the V segment lost 0 bases, leaving 6 bases of the junction unmatched. Per germline, CDR1 MGHRA and CDR2 YSYEKL. The CDR3 region has the DNA TGCGCCAGCAGCCAAGAAGGGGGCCAGAATACTAATGAAAAACTGTTTTTT. This sequence encodes CASSQEGGQNTNEKLFF.

The V and J genes are TRBV5-1 and TRBJ1-4; D is undetermined. Trimming removed 0 bases at V and 4 bases at J, with 13 bases between. The CDR3 consists of 16 residues. CDR1 SGHRS and CDR2 YFSETQ come from the germline V gene. The CDR3 DNA reads TGCGCCAGCAGCTTGGGGTCGGTGACCAGTAATGAAAAACTGTTTTTT. Amino acid sequence: CASSLGSVTSNEKLFF.

The table lists this clonotype with a few counts. This may stem from a read error, because a much larger clone lies one nucleotide away. V usage is TRBV2 and J usage is TRBJ2-7, with a tentative D call TRBD1 (5 bases). Germline values: CDR1 SNHLY, CDR2 FYNNEI. The CDR3 loop spans 14 amino acids. CDR3 coding DNA: TGTGCCGGCAGTGGTGCAGGGAAAAGGTACGAGCAGTACTTC. Its translation is CAGSGAGKRYEQYF.

There are many counts of this clonotype. V gene TRBV28 combines with J gene TRBJ1-5, with D maybe TRBD1 (5 bases). V was clipped by 4 bases and J by 4 bases, with 14 bases between them. The CDR3 length is 15 residues. Germline CDR1 is MDHEN and CDR2 is SYDVKM. CDR3 protein: CASSSSGIGNQPQHF. In nucleotides, the CDR3 is TGTGCCAGCAGTTCATCAGGGATTGGGAATCAGCCCCAGCATTTT.

This clonotype was counted many times. The chain joins TRBV27 to TRBJ2-7; 9 nucleotides agree with TRBD2. With 4 bases clipped from V and 4 bases from J, the junction kept 11 bases outside the gene matches. The CDR3 totals 16 residues. In germline, CDR1 is MNHEY, CDR2 SMNVEV (reference sequence). CDR3: CASSSSWASGIYEQYF. The DNA for the CDR3 is TGTGCCAGCAGTTCCTCCTGGGCTAGCGGGATTTACGAGCAGTACTTC.

The chain has TRBV19 and TRBJ1-3; TRBD1 matches 7 bases. Germline values: CDR1 LNHDA, CDR2 SQIVND (reference sequence). The junction had 19 bases not matched to a gene; V was cut back by 10 bases and J by 4 bases. The CDR3 covers 17 residues. In nucleotides, the CDR3 is TGTGCCACCAATCCCTTGGACAGGCTCCGTTCAGGAAACACCATATATTTT. It specifies CATNPLDRLRSGNTIYF.

This clonotype was seen more than once but under ten times. This chain connects TRBV6-1 to TRBJ2-2; no definite D call. V lost 6 bases and J lost 3, with 5 bases in between. Germline loops: CDR1 MNHNS, CDR2 SASEGT. There are 12 residues in the CDR3. The DNA for the CDR3 is TGTGCCAGCAGACTCGACACCGGGGAGCTGTTTTTT. It is translated as CASRLDTGELFF.

Turning to this clonotype: The CDR3 ends on some other residue instead of the conserved phenylalanine or tryptophan, so this is likely a read error. It is unclear where the CDR3 begins or ends on the DNA, so no DNA is shown, and the CDR3 is as TCRdb lists it. The chain couples TRBV11-1 to TRBJ1-4; TRBD1 is the table's D call and was not checked against the DNA. Inclusive of both ends, the CDR3 amounts to 14 amino acids. CDR1 SGHAT and CDR2 FQDESV come from the germline V gene (reference sequence). The CDR3 sequence is CASSSDQTGGGMFL.

The chain joins TRBV7-2 to TRBJ1-6, with unresolved D. This CDR3 comprises 15 residues. Germline V gene sequence: CDR1 SGHTA, CDR2 FQGNSA. Trimming left V 3 bases short and J 7 bases short, with 13 bases between. CDR3 loop: CASSFGERSNSPLHF. The CDR3, as DNA: TGTGCCAGCAGCTTTGGGGAAAGGTCGAATTCACCCCTCCACTTT.

This chain uses TRBV30 with TRBJ1-1; possibly TRBD1 for D (5 bases). V lost 7 bases to trimming and J lost 3 bases, with 9 bases between them. Germline lookup yields CDR1 GTSNPN and CDR2 SVGIG (reference sequence). The CDR3 contains 11 residues. This CDR3 reads CAFDRHTEAFF. Written as DNA, the CDR3 is TGTGCCTTCGACAGACACACTGAAGCTTTCTTT.

The gene calls are TRBV5-1 and TRBJ2-1; 9 bases are a match to TRBD2. The V and J ends lost 4 bases and 8 bases, in that order; junction bases with no gene match: 10. Germline CDR1 is SGHRS and CDR2 is YFSETQ. This CDR3 has 15 amino acids. CDR3 in amino acids: CASSPGLAIVHEQFF. Written as DNA, the CDR3 is TGCGCCAGCAGCCCAGGACTAGCGATTGTCCATGAGCAGTTCTTC.

The chain carries TRBV6-1 and TRBJ1-3; possible D gene TRBD1, 6 bases. The CDR3 spans 16 residues. Trimming stripped 6 bases from V and 5 bases from J, with 20 bases between. Germline CDR1 and CDR2: MNHNS and SASEGT. The CDR3 protein is CASSLSSGAGRNTIYF. DNA of the CDR3: TGTGCCAGCAGCCTTTCTTCAGGGGCAGGGAGAAACACCATATATTTT.